This record concerns one T cell receptor (beta chain) sequence. Its antigen is currently not known. No base quality values were provided; no much bigger clone lies one nucleotide off. This specimen belongs to a study of regulatory T cells in long-lasting Graves disease (dated by TCRdb to about 2021). Some background on the complete study: Persistent Graves' disease was defined as persistently positive TSH receptor autoantibodies together with antithyroid drug treatment for over 5 years. Persistent Graves' disease patients in the clinical cohort had taken antithyroid drugs for around 10 years on average. A total of approximately 35 samples underwent TCR sequencing: about 13 from persistent and about 20 from newly diagnosed Graves' disease patients. Patients with persistent Graves' disease were compared with patients with newly diagnosed Graves' disease using TCR sequencing and RNA sequencing of peripheral blood. The study took place in China and was registered as a clinical trial.

The method behind the library was multiplex PCR. The instrument given in TCRdb is Illumina HiSeq 4000. TCR beta libraries were built with iRepertoire HTBI primers and Arm-PCR amplification of CDR3 regions. PCR products were gel purified before sequencing. In the original analysis: Gene usage analysis of CDR3 amino acid clonotypes used the 60 to 75 TRBV and about 14 TRBJ segments found across samples. COPE and FqMerger were used to merge the filtered high-quality paired reads into contigs. BLAST was used to align contigs to the IMGT TRBV, TRBD and TRBJ reference genes, and CDR3 was defined following IMGT. Any clonotype with a frequency above 0.1% was classified as a highly expanded clone. Shannon entropy was used to measure repertoire diversity, and the Gini coefficient was used to measure V-J evenness. Public clonotypes were defined as clonotypes shared by more than one individual. In-frame beta chains were kept once TCRdb had trimmed the public reads at Q25 with fastp and called clones with MiXCR. Every entry covers one CDR3 protein and lists the most common genes and DNA from its rows. These V and J calls derive from TCRdb rather than the authors' analysis. The sample table holds approximately 440,000 distinct CDR3 sequences, of which about a quarter were seen once. The ten most abundant clones make up about 27% of the sample.

This sample's time point label indicates: persistent/refractory GD, antithyroid drugs over 5 years with positive TRAb. For both TCR sequencing and RNA sequencing, RNA was extracted from PBMCs using TRIzol. The diagnosis of Graves' disease was made according to American Thyroid Association guidelines. The patients came from an endocrinology department in Xi'an, China. Each patient gave approximately 9.7 milliliters of peripheral blood, collected in an EDTA anticoagulant tube. PBMCs were isolated by Ficoll Paque Plus density gradient separation without further T cell sorting. RNA quality was checked with an Agilent 2100 Bioanalyzer and agarose gel, and concentration with a NanoDrop 2000. The germline V gene yields LGHNA for CDR1 and YNFKEQ for CDR2. The CDR3 starts with the cysteine, ends with the phenylalanine, and has 14 residues. Solely the CDR3 DNA is kept, with 42 bases framed from the first base.

Study-wide findings and limitations: Only peripheral blood was studied, because thyroid tissue, the primary lesion, was inaccessible. Sequencing and analysis were limited to the TCR beta chain. Persistent disease showed preferential use of TRBV28, TRBJ1-2 and TRBJ2-5, whereas newly diagnosed disease favored TRBV20-1 and TRBJ2-1. More public clonotypes were shared among persistent patients (around 3,000) than among newly diagnosed patients (under 1,000). As a limitation, the authors acknowledged that the small sample size may reduce accuracy. Persistent Graves' disease patients showed lower TCR Shannon entropy and fewer highly expanded clones than newly diagnosed patients, suggesting clonal expansion.

Sequences were derived from peripheral blood mononuclear cells (PBMCs), sampled when the disease was refractory, from a patient treated with antithyroid drugs. Recombination linked TRBV4-2 to TRBJ2-5, with 9 bases in between that match TRBD2. The end of the DNA is better explained by TRBJ2-1, so the J call may be wrong. This TCR derives from a female donor with Graves disease. The sequenced DNA is TGTGCCAGCAGCCAGCCGCTAGCGGGGAATGAGCAGTTCTTC. It translates to CASSQPLAGNEQFF.